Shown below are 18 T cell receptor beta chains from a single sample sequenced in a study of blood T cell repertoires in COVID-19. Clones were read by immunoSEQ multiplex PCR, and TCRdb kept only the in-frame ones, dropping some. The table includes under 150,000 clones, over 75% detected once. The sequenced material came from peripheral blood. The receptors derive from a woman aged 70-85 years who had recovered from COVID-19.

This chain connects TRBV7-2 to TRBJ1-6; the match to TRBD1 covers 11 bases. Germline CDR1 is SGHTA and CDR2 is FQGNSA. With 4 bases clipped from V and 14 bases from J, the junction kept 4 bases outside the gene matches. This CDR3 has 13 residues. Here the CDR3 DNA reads TGTGCCAGCAGCTGGGACAGGGGGTTATCCCTCCACTTT. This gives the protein CASSWDRGLSLHF.

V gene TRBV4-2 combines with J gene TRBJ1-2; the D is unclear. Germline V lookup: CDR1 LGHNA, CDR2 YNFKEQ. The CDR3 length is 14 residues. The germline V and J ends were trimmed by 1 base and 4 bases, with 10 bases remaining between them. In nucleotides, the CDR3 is TGTGCCAGCAGCCAAGGGGTAGGAGTCTATGGCTACACCTTC. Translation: CASSQGVGVYGYTF.

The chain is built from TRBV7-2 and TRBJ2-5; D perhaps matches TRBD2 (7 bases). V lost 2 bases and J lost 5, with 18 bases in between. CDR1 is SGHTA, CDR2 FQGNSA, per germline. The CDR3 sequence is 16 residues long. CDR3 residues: CASSLSRGAGWETQYF. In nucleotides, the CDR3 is TGTGCCAGCAGCTTATCCCGGGGGGCCGGTTGGGAGACCCAGTACTTC.

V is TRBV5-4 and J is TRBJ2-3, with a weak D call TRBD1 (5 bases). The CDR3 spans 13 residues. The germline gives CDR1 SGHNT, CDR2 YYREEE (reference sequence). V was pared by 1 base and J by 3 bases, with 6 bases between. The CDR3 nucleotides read TGTGCCAGCAGCTTGCAGGGAACAGATACGCAGTATTTT. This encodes CASSLQGTDTQYF.

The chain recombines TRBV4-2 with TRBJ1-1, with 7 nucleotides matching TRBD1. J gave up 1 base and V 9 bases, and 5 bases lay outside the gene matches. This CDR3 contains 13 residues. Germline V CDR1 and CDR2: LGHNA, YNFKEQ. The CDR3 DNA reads TGTGCCAGTGCAACAGGGGAGAACACTGAAGCTTTCTTT. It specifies CASATGENTEAFF.

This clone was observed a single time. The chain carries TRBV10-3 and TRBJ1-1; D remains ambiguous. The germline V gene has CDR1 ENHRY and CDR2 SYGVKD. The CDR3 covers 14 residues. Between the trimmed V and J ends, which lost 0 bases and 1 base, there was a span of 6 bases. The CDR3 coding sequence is TGTGCCATCAGTGAGTCCCAGGCGAACACTGAAGCTTTCTTT. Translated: CAISESQANTEAFF.

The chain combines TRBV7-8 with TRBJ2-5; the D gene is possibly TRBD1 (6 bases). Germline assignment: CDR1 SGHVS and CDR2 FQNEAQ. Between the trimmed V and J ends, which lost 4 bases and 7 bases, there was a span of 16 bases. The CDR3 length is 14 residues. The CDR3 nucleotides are TGTGCCAGCAGCTCCACCGGGACAACGGGGACCCAGTACTTC. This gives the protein CASSSTGTTGTQYF.

CDR3 protein: CASNWQGSYEQYF. In nucleotides, the CDR3 is TGTGCCAGCAATTGGCAGGGTTCCTACGAGCAGTACTTC. The chain combines TRBV2 with TRBJ2-7; a possible D gene is TRBD1 (5 bases). There are 13 residues in the CDR3. Germline V lookup: CDR1 SNHLY, CDR2 FYNNEI. V lost 7 bases to trimming and J lost 1 base, with 11 bases between them.

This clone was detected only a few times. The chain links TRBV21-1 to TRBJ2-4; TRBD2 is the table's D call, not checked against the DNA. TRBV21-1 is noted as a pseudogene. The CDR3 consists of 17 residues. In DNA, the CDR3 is TGTGCCAGCAGCAAAGAGATGTGGCGGGGAGCCAAAAACATTCAGTACTTC. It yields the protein CASSKEMWRGAKNIQYF.

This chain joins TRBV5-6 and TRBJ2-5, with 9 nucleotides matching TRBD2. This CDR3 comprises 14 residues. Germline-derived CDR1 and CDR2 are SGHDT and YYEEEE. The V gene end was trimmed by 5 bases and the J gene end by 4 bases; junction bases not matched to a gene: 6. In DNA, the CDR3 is TGTGCCAGCAGTCGGCGGGGGGGCCGAGAGACCCAGTACTTC. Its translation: CASSRRGGRETQYF.

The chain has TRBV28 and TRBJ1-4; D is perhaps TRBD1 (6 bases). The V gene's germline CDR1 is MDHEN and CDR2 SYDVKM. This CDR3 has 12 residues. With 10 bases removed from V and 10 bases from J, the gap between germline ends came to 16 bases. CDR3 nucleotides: TGTGCCACAAAGGACAGTCCCAGAAAACTGTTTTTT. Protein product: CATKDSPRKLFF.

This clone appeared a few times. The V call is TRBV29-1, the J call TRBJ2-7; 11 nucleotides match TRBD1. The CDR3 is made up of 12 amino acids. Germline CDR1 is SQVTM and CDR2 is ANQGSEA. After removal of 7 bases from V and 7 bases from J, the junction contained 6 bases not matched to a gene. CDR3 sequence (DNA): TGCAGCGCCGGACAGGGGGCTGGGGAGCAGTACTTC. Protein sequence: CSAGQGAGEQYF.

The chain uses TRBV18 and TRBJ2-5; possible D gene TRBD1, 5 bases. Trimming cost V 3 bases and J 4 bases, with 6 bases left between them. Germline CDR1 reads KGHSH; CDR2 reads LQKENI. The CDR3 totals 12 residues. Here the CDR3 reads CASSPQGETQYF. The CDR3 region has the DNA TGTGCCAGCTCACCCCAGGGAGAGACCCAGTACTTC.

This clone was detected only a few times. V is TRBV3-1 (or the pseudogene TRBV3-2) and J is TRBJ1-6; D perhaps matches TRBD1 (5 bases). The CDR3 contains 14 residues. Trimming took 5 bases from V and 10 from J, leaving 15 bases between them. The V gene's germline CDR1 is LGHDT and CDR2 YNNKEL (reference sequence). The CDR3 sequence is CASSWGEGGSPLHF. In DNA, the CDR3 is TGTGCCAGCAGCTGGGGGGAGGGTGGATCACCCCTCCACTTT.

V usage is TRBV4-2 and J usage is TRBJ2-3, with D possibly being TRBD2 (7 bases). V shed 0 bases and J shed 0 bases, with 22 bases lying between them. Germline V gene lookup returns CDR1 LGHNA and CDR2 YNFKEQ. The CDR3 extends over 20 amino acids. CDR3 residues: CASSQEARGARGPSTDTQYF. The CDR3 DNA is TGTGCCAGCAGCCAAGAAGCAAGAGGGGCGCGGGGGCCTAGCACAGATACGCAGTATTTT.

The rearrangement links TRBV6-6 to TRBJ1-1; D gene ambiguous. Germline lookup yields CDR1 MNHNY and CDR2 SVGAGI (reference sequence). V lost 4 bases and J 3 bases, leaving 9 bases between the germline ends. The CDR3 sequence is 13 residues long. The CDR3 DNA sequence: TGTGCCAGCAGTTTCGGTGCTGACACTGAAGCTTTCTTT. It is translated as CASSFGADTEAFF.

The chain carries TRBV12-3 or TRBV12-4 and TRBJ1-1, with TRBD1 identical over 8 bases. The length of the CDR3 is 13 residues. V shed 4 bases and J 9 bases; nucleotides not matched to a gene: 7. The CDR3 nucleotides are TGTGCCAGCAGTTACGGGACAGGTGTCAAAGCTTTCTTT. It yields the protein CASSYGTGVKAFF.

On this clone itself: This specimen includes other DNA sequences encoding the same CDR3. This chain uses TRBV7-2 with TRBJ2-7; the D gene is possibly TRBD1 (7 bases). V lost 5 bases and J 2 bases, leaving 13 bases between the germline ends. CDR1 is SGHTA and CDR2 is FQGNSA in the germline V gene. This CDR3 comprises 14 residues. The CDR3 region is CASSPQGGPYEQYF. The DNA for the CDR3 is TGTGCCAGCAGCCCCCAGGGGGGACCCTACGAGCAGTACTTC.